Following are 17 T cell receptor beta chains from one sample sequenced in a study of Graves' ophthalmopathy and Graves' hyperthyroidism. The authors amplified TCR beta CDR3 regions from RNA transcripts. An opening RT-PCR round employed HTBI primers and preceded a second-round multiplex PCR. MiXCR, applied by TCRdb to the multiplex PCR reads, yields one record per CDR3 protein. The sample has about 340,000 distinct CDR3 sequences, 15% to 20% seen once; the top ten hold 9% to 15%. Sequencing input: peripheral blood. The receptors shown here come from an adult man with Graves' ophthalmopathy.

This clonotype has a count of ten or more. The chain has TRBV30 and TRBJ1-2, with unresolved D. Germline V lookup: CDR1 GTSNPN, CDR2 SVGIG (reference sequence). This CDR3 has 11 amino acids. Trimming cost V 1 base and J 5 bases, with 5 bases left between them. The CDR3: CAWSGGYGYTF. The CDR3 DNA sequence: TGTGCCTGGAGTGGGGGTTATGGCTACACCTTC.

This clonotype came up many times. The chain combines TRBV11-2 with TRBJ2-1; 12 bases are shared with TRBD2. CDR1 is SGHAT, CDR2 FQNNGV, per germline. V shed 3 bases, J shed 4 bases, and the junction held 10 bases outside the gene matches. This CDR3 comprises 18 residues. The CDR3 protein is CASSFEILAGGAYNEQFF. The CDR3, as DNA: TGTGCCAGCAGCTTTGAAATACTAGCGGGAGGCGCTTACAATGAGCAGTTCTTC.

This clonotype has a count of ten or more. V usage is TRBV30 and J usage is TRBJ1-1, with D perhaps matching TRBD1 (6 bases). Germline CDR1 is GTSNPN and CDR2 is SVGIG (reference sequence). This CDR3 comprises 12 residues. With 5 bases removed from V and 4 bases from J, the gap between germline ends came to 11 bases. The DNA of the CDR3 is TGTGCCTGGGAACAGGGAGTCACTGAAGCTTTCTTT. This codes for CAWEQGVTEAFF. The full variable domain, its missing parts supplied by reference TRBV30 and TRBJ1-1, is SQTIHQWPATLVQPVGSPLSLECTVEGTSNPNLYWYRQAAGRGLQLLFYSVGIGQISSEVPQNLSASRPQDRQFILSSKKLLLSDSGFYLCAWEQGVTEAFFGQGTRLTVV.

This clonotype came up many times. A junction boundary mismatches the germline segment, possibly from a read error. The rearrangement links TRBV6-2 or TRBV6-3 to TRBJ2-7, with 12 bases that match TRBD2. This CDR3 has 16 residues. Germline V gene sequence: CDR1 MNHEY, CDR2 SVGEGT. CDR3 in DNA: TGTGCCGGCAGTTCCCCCCACCGACTAGCGGGAGACGAGCAGTACTTC. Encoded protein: CAGSSPHRLAGDEQYF.

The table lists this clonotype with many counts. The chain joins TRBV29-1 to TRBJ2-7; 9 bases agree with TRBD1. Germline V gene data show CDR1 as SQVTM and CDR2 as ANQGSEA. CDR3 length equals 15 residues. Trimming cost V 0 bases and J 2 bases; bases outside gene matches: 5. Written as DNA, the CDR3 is TGCAGCGTTGAAGAAAGGGACAGGGACCCCTACGAGCAGTACTTC. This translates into CSVEERDRDPYEQYF.

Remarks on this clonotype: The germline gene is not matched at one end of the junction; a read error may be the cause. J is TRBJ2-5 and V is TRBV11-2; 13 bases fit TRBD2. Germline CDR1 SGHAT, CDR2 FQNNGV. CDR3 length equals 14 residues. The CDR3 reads CASSDRGLAGTLIF. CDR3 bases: TGTGCCAGCAGCGACAGGGGACTAGCGGGGACCCTAATATTC.

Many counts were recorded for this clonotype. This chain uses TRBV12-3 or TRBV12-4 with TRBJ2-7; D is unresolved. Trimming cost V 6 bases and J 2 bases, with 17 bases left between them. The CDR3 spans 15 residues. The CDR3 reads CASSPRGVKTYEQYF. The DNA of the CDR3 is TGTGCCAGCAGCCCCCGAGGAGTCAAGACCTACGAGCAGTACTTC.

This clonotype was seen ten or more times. The CDR3 is CASGRGQGASLAAFF. In nucleotides, the CDR3 is TGTGCTAGTGGTCGGGGACAGGGGGCTTCACTTGCCGCTTTCTTT. J is TRBJ1-1 and V is TRBV12-5, with TRBD1 matching 12 bases. Looked up from germline, CDR1 is LGHNT and CDR2 is FRNRAP. The CDR3 is 15 residues long. J was trimmed by 11 bases and V by 5 bases; bases with no gene match: 12.

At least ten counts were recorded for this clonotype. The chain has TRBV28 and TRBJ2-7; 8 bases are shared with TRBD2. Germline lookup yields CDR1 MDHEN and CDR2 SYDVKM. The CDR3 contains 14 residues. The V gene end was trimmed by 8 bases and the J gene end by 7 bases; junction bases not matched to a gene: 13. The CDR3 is CASGGGRYLGEQYF. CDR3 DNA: TGTGCCAGCGGCGGGGGGCGATACTTGGGGGAGCAGTACTTC.

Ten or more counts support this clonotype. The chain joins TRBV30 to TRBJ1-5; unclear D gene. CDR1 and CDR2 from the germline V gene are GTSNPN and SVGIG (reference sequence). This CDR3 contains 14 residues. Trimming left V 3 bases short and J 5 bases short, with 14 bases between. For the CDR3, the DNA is TGTGCCTGGAGCCACTGGGCAGATGATCAGCCCCAGCATTTT. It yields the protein CAWSHWADDQPQHF.

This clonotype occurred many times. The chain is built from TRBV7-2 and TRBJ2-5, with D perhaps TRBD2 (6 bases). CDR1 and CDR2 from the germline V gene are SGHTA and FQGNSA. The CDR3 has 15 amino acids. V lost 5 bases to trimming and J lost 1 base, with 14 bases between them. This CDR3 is CASSLGAGIQETQYF. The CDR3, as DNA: TGTGCCAGCAGCCTAGGGGCGGGGATCCAAGAGACCCAGTACTTC.

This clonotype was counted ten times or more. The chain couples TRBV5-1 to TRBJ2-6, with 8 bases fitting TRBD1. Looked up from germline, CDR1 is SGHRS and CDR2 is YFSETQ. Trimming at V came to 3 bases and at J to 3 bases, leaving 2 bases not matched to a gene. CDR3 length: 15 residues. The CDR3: CASSSTGGGANVLTF. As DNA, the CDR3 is TGCGCCAGCAGCTCTACAGGGGGTGGGGCCAACGTCCTGACTTTC.

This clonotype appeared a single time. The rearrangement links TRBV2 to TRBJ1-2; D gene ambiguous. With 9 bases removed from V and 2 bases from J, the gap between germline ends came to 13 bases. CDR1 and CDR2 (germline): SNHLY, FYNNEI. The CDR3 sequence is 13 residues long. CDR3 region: CASSTEQNYGYTF. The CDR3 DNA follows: TGTGCCAGTTCAACCGAGCAGAACTATGGCTACACCTTC. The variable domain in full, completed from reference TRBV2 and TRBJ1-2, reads EPEVTQTPSHQVTQMGQEVILRCVPISNHLYFYWYRQILGQKVEFLVSFYNNEISEKSEIFDDQFSVERPDGSNFTLKIRSTKLEDSAMYFCASSTEQNYGYTFGSGTRLTVV.

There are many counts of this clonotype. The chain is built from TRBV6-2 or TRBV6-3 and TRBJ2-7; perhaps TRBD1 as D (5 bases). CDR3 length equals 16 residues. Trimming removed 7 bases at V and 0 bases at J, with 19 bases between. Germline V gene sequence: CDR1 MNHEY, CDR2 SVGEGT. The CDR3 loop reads CASTQLQAVSSYEQYF. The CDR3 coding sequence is TGTGCCAGCACCCAACTACAGGCAGTGAGCTCCTACGAGCAGTACTTC.

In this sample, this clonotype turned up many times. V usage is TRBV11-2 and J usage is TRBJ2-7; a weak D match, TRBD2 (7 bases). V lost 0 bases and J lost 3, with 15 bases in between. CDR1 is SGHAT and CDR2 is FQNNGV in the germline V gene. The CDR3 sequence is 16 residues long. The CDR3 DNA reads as TGTGCCAGCAGCTTAGATCGGGGAGGGACAAACTACGAGCAGTACTTC. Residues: CASSLDRGGTNYEQYF.

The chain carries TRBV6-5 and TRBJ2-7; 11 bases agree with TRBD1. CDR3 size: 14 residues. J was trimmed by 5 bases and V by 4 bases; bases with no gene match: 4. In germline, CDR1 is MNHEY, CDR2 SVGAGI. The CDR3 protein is CASSSGQGANEQYF. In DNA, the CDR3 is TGTGCCAGCAGTTCCGGACAGGGGGCCAACGAGCAGTACTTC.

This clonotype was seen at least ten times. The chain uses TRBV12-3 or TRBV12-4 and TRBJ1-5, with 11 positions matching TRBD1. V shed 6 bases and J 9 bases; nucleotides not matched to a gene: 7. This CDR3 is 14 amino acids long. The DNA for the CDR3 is TGTGCCAGCAGCCTGGGACAGGGGGTAGGGCCCCAGCATTTT. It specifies CASSLGQGVGPQHF.